This T cell receptor (beta chain) was identified during a study of blood T cell repertoires in COVID-19. For the study at large: Both acute and convalescent COVID-19 samples were obtained from the United States, Italy and Spain. T cells, B-cell-depleted T cells, or PBMCs provided the cDNA or gDNA that served as material.

The CDR3 totals 13 residues. Trimming left V 3 bases short and J 0 bases short, with 5 bases between. This clone was picked up one time. In the study's own analysis: Estimates of nucleated cell counts were drawn from the amplification of reference gene primers. Data came from immunoSEQ multiplex PCR; TCRdb stores just in-frame clones and leaves some out. Clonal size and the V and J genes are those of that table, whereas D and trimming came from the DNA. The sample contains 150,000 to 200,000 clones, around 78% of which appear only once. What was sequenced was peripheral blood. The sequence was obtained from a woman of 80 years or more with active or convalescent COVID-19. The chain uses TRBV12-3 or TRBV12-4 and TRBJ1-1; D ambiguous. The CDR3 nucleotides are TGTGCCAGCAGTTTGTCAGTGAACACTGAAGCTTTCTTT. Encoded protein: CASSLSVNTEAFF.